This TCR beta chain was found in a study of blood T cell repertoires in COVID-19. Across the whole study: T cells, B-cell-depleted T cells, or PBMCs provided the cDNA or gDNA that served as material.

Source study methods: Using reference gene primer amplification, nucleated cell counts were estimated. Here immunoSEQ multiplex PCR was the method, and the copy in TCRdb shows in-frame clones only, minus some. V and J calls and clone size are those listed in that table; D and trimming were worked out from the DNA. The repertoire holds approximately 200,000 clones, with over 75% as singletons. The TCR comes from a woman aged 18-29 years in a cohort exposed to, infected with or recovered from COVID-19 (not recorded which). The sequenced material came from PBMCs or T cells enriched from blood (not recorded which).

The CDR3 sequence: CASSPSGTEAFF. The CDR3 bases are TGTGCCAGCAGCCCTTCGGGGACTGAAGCTTTCTTT. V usage is TRBV28 and J usage is TRBJ1-1; the D is unclear. From germline, CDR1 is MDHEN and CDR2 SYDVKM. V lost 6 bases and J 5 bases, leaving 10 bases between the germline ends. The CDR3 totals 12 residues.